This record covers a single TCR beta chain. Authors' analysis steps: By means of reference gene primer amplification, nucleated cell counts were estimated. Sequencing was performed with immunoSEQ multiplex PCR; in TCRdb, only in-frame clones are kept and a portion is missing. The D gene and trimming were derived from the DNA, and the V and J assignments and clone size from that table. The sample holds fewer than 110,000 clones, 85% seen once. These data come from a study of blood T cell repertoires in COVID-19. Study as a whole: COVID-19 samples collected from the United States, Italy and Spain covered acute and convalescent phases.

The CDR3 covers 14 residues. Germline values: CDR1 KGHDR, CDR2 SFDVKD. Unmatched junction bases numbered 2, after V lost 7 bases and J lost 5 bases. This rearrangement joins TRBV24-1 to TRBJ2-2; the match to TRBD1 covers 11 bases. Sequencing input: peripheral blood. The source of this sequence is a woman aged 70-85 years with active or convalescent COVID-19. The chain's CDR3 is CATRGTGGTGELFF. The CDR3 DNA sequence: TGTGCCACCAGAGGGACAGGGGGAACCGGGGAGCTGTTTTTT.